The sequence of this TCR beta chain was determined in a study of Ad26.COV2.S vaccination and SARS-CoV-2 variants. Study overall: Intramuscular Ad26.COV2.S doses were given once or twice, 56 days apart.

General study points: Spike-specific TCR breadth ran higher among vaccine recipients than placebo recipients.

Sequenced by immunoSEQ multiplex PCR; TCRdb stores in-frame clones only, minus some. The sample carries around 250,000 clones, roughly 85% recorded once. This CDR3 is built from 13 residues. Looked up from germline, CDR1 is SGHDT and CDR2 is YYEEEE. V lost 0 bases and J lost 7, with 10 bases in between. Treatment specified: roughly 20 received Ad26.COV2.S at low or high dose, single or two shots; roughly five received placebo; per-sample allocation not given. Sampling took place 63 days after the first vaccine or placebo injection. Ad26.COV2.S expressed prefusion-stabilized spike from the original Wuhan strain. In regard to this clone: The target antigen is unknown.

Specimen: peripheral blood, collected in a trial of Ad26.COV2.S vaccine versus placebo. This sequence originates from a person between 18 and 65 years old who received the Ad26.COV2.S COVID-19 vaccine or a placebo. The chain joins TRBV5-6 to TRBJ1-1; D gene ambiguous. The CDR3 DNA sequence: TGTGCCAGCAGCTTGGGACGGGTAAATGAAGCTTTCTTT. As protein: CASSLGRVNEAFF.